These 23 T cell receptor beta chains came from one sample sequenced in a study of T cell changes during pregnancy in multiple sclerosis. Sequenced by immunoSEQ multiplex PCR; TCRdb stores in-frame clones only, minus some. The sample contains about 56,000 clones, about nine tenths of which appear only once. The sequencing here drew on peripheral blood, taken in the first trimester of pregnancy. The receptors stem from a female donor in good health, enrolled as a control in a pregnancy study.

The CDR3 sequence: CASSVGQAANSPLHF. The CDR3 coding sequence is TGTGCCAGCAGCGTAGGACAGGCGGCTAATTCACCCCTCCACTTT. This chain joins TRBV9 and TRBJ1-6, with D possibly TRBD1 on 6 matching bases. V was clipped by 0 bases and J by 6 bases, with 10 bases between them. CDR3 size: 15 residues. Germline V gives CDR1 SGDLS, CDR2 YYNGEE.

This clone was counted once. This rearrangement joins TRBV7-9 to TRBJ2-1, with a tentative D call TRBD2 (6 bases). The CDR3 contains 15 residues. From germline, CDR1 is SEHNR and CDR2 FQNEAQ (reference sequence). Deletions cut 0 bases from V and 10 bases from J, with 16 bases between. The DNA for the CDR3 is TGTGCCAGCAGCTTAGCGCCGACTAGGTTAGGCGAGCAGTTCTTC. Amino acid sequence: CASSLAPTRLGEQFF.

This chain connects TRBV9 to TRBJ2-7; 9 bases are shared with TRBD2. Trimming cost V 0 bases and J 4 bases; bases outside gene matches: 5. The CDR3 is made up of 15 amino acids. CDR1 SGDLS and CDR2 YYNGEE come from the germline V gene. The CDR3 DNA follows: TGTGCCAGCAGCGTAGGACTAGCGGATTCTTACGAGCAGTACTTC. Translating it yields CASSVGLADSYEQYF.

This chain uses TRBV18 with TRBJ1-1; possibly TRBD1 for D (5 bases). The CDR3 loop spans 16 amino acids. With 5 bases removed from V and 0 bases from J, the gap between germline ends came to 16 bases. The germline CDR1 and CDR2 sequences are KGHSH and LQKENI. In DNA, the CDR3 is TGTGCCAGCTCAGAGGGACTCGGACGGATGAACACTGAAGCTTTCTTT. This encodes CASSEGLGRMNTEAFF.

The chain is built from TRBV7-9 and TRBJ1-4; D remains unclear. V dropped 2 bases and J dropped 4 bases, with 11 bases sitting between them. The CDR3 contains 15 residues. The V gene's germline CDR1 is SEHNR and CDR2 FQNEAQ (reference sequence). The CDR3 DNA follows: TGTGCCAGCAGCTTAAGGAGCCGGGGTAATGAAAAACTGTTTTTT. It yields the protein CASSLRSRGNEKLFF.

The sample holds one count of this clone. V is TRBV7-8 and J is TRBJ2-7, with a weak D call TRBD1 (5 bases). Germline V CDR1 and CDR2: SGHVS, FQNEAQ. The CDR3 is 15 amino acids. V was trimmed by 5 bases and J by 5 bases, leaving 19 bases between them. The CDR3 nucleotides are TGTGCCAGCAGCCCTCTCGGACATGGGGATAACGAGCAGTACTTC. As protein: CASSPLGHGDNEQYF.

This clone turned up a few times. The chain has TRBV11-1 and TRBJ1-2; 9 positions agree with TRBD1. J lost 4 bases, V lost 4 bases, and 10 bases had no gene match. Per germline, CDR1 SGHAT and CDR2 FQDESV (reference sequence). The CDR3 extends over 16 amino acids. The CDR3 DNA follows: TGTGCCAGCAGCTCGCGACCGGGACAGGGACTCTATGGCTACACCTTC. Its translation: CASSSRPGQGLYGYTF.

The genes are TRBV5-8 and TRBJ2-3, with 8 bases fitting TRBD2. Trimming at V came to 0 bases and at J to 7 bases, leaving 7 bases not matched to a gene. The CDR3 contains 15 residues. CDR1 and CDR2 from the germline V gene are SGHTS and YDEGEE. CDR3 sequence: CASSLVRAGDNTQYF. For the CDR3, the DNA is TGTGCCAGCAGCTTGGTCCGAGCGGGAGATAATACGCAGTATTTT.

The CDR3 loop reads CASTSGTFSEKLFF. The CDR3 nucleotides are TGTGCCAGCACCTCCGGGACATTCAGCGAAAAACTGTTTTTT. This rearrangement joins TRBV11-2 to TRBJ1-4; perhaps TRBD1 as D (6 bases). Germline CDR1 SGHAT, CDR2 FQNNGV. Trimming cost V 7 bases and J 8 bases, with 17 bases left between them. CDR3 length: 14 residues.

The chain employs TRBV9 and TRBJ1-6; 8 bases fit TRBD1. Germline loops: CDR1 SGDLS, CDR2 YYNGEE. The CDR3 has 16 residues. V shed 0 bases and J 5 bases; nucleotides not matched to a gene: 4. CDR3 loop: CASSVGQGTNNSPLHF. In DNA form, the CDR3 reads TGTGCCAGCAGCGTAGGACAGGGGACTAATAATTCACCCCTCCACTTT.

The V and J genes are TRBV4-1 and TRBJ2-2; no firm D call. Germline V gene data show CDR1 as MGHRA and CDR2 as YSYEKL. V was pared by 1 base and J by 4 bases, with 4 bases between. The CDR3 totals 13 residues. DNA of the CDR3: TGCGCCAGCAGCCAAGTCGGCACCGGGGAGCTGTTTTTT. Translating gives CASSQVGTGELFF.

This clone was seen a single time. J is TRBJ2-1 and V is TRBV27; D call uncertain. V shed 2 bases and J shed 4 bases, with 9 bases lying between them. Germline CDR1 reads MNHEY; CDR2 reads SMNVEV (reference sequence). The length of the CDR3 is 14 residues. CDR3 region: CASSLNPDYNEQFF. The CDR3, as DNA: TGTGCCAGCAGTTTAAATCCAGATTACAATGAGCAGTTCTTC.

The CDR3 here is CASSPTTGVTGELFF. The CDR3 region has the DNA TGTGCCAGCAGCCCCACGACAGGGGTTACCGGGGAGCTGTTTTTT. The chain is built from TRBV28 and TRBJ2-2, with 8 nucleotides matching TRBD1. CDR3 length: 15 residues. The V gene end was trimmed by 6 bases and the J gene end by 5 bases; junction bases not matched to a gene: 8. Looked up from germline, CDR1 is MDHEN and CDR2 is SYDVKM.

The gene calls are TRBV7-2 and TRBJ1-3; D unclear. There are 15 residues in the CDR3. The V gene's germline CDR1 is SGHTA and CDR2 FQGNSA. With 1 base removed from V and 1 base from J, the gap between germline ends came to 8 bases. The DNA for the CDR3 is TGTGCCAGCAGCTTAGGCGCTCCGTCTGGAAACACCATATATTTT. As protein: CASSLGAPSGNTIYF.

The chain links TRBV5-1 to TRBJ1-2; 7 bases align to TRBD1. The V segment lost 1 base and the J segment 6 bases; nucleotides outside the gene matches: 3. The CDR3 contains 13 residues. CDR1 is SGHRS, CDR2 YFSETQ, per germline. CDR3 protein: CASSLRQGDGYTF. The CDR3 DNA follows: TGCGCCAGCAGCTTGCGGCAGGGGGATGGCTACACCTTC.

The chain employs TRBV27 and TRBJ1-1; D is unresolved. V was trimmed by 3 bases and J by 4 bases, leaving 6 bases between them. The CDR3 length is 12 residues. Germline V gene data show CDR1 as MNHEY and CDR2 as SMNVEV (reference sequence). DNA for the CDR3: TGTGCCAGCAGTTTCCACGGCACTGAAGCTTTCTTT. Translated: CASSFHGTEAFF.

The gene calls are TRBV29-1 and TRBJ2-1; D possibly corresponds to TRBD2 (6 bases). The CDR3 is 12 residues long. From germline, CDR1 is SQVTM and CDR2 ANQGSEA. V was cut by 5 bases and J by 5 bases, with 10 bases left in between. Written as DNA, the CDR3 is TGCAGCGTTCGGGGACTTAACAATGAGCAGTTCTTC. Protein sequence: CSVRGLNNEQFF.

This chain connects TRBV6-6 to TRBJ1-4, with D possibly TRBD1 on 5 matching bases. The germline CDR1 and CDR2 sequences are MNHNY and SVGAGI (reference sequence). The CDR3 consists of 16 residues. V lost 4 bases to trimming and J lost 4 bases, with 16 bases between them. DNA for the CDR3: TGTGCCAGCAGTTTGCCCCAGGGTTCTAGTAATGAAAAACTGTTTTTT. Translation: CASSLPQGSSNEKLFF.

J is TRBJ2-1 and V is TRBV4-1; 8 nucleotides agree with TRBD2. The CDR3 runs 18 residues. Looked up from germline, CDR1 is MGHRA and CDR2 is YSYEKL. The V gene end was trimmed by 1 base and the J gene end by 8 bases; junction bases not matched to a gene: 16. In nucleotides, the CDR3 is TGCGCCAGCAGCCAAGGAGTTTTTCGATCGGGAGGGAGGGATGAGCAGTTCTTC. Translating gives CASSQGVFRSGGRDEQFF.

Here the CDR3 DNA reads TGTGCCAGCGTGCGGCAGGGGAACACTGAAGCTTTCTTT. Residues: CASVRQGNTEAFF. The V call is TRBV19, the J call TRBJ1-1; a possible D gene is TRBD1 (5 bases). Germline V gene lookup returns CDR1 LNHDA and CDR2 SQIVND (reference sequence). V lost 9 bases, J lost 1 base, and 12 bases lay in between. The CDR3 extends over 13 amino acids.

The chain links TRBV27 to TRBJ2-1; 8 bases agree with TRBD2. This CDR3 is built from 16 residues. Germline CDR1 is MNHEY and CDR2 is SMNVEV (reference sequence). V lost 6 bases and J lost 7; bases outside the gene matches: 14. CDR3 amino acids: CASSPNSGVQWNEQFF. CDR3 nucleotides: TGTGCCAGCAGCCCAAATAGCGGGGTTCAATGGAATGAGCAGTTCTTC.

This clone showed up just once. The chain recombines TRBV11-2 with TRBJ1-2; 7 nucleotides match TRBD1. This CDR3 comprises 14 residues. Unmatched junction bases numbered 4, after V lost 2 bases and J lost 4 bases. Germline CDR1 SGHAT, CDR2 FQNNGV. This CDR3 is CASSLSSGGYGYTF. The CDR3 region has the DNA TGTGCCAGCAGCTTATCGTCAGGGGGCTATGGCTACACCTTC.

The rearrangement links TRBV27 to TRBJ1-2; D perhaps matches TRBD1 (6 bases). V was clipped by 3 bases and J by 7 bases, with 15 bases between them. This CDR3 spans 14 amino acids. Germline V gene lookup returns CDR1 MNHEY and CDR2 SMNVEV (reference sequence). Here the CDR3 reads CASSLYNQGFGYTF. The CDR3 region has the DNA TGTGCCAGCAGTTTGTACAACCAGGGGTTTGGCTACACCTTC.